This T cell receptor beta chain was found in a study of blood T cell repertoires in COVID-19. Study-level background: Material from acute and convalescent COVID-19 was sourced from the United States, Italy and Spain. The analysed material was cDNA or gDNA that came from T cells, B-cell-depleted T cells, or PBMCs.

J gave up 5 bases and V 5 bases, and 5 bases lay outside the gene matches. This CDR3 is built from 14 residues. Germline assignment: CDR1 SGHAT and CDR2 FQNNGV. As handled by the study authors: Reference gene primer amplification yielded estimated nucleated cell counts. Clones were sequenced by immunoSEQ multiplex PCR, and TCRdb holds only the in-frame ones, with some missing. The V and J calls and the clone size are those of that table, but D and trimming were determined from the DNA. In the table there are 120,000 to 150,000 clones, 79% of which are singletons. The V call is TRBV11-2, the J call TRBJ2-3; 9 bases agree with TRBD2. The sequence derives from a man between 60 and 75 years old with acute or convalescent COVID-19. Sequencing was performed on peripheral blood. CDR3 sequence reads: CASSPEAGGDTQYF. DNA for the CDR3: TGTGCCAGCAGCCCAGAAGCGGGAGGAGATACGCAGTATTTT.